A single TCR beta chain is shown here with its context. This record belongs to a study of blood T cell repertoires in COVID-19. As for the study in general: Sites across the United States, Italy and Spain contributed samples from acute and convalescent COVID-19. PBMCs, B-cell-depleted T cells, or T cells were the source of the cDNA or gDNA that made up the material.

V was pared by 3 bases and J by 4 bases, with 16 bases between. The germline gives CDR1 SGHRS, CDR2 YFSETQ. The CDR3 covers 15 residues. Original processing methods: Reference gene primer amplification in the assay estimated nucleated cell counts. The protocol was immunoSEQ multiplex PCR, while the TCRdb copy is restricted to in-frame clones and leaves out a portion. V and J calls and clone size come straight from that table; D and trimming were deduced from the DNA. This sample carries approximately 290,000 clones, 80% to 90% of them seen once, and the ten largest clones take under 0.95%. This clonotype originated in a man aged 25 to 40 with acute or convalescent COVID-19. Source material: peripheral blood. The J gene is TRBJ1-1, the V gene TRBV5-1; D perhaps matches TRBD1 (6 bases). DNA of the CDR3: TGCGCCAGCAGCTCAACAGGGAATGCCGGCACTGAAGCTTTCTTT. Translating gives CASSSTGNAGTEAFF.